The 4 T cell receptor beta chains presented below share a single source sample, sequenced in a study of T cell responses to AZD1222 COVID-19 vaccine. Libraries were prepared by immunoSEQ multiplex PCR; TCRdb keeps only in-frame clonotypes and omits some of them. The table has 70,000 to 95,000 clones, 85% to 95% seen once; the top ten hold around 30%. Here the sequenced sample was peripheral blood, taken 28 days after the second AZD1222 dose. The receptor set was obtained from an adult who received the AZD1222 COVID-19 vaccine.

This rearrangement joins TRBV27 to TRBJ2-7; D call uncertain. This CDR3 has 13 amino acids. Trimming removed 3 bases at V and 2 bases at J, with 8 bases between. CDR1 and CDR2 from the germline V gene are MNHEY and SMNVEV (reference sequence). Written as DNA, the CDR3 is TGTGCCAGCAGTTTGGGAACTCCCTACGAGCAGTACTTC. Amino acids: CASSLGTPYEQYF.

The V call is TRBV9, the J call TRBJ1-6, with TRBD1 identical over 10 bases. Trimming cost V 7 bases and J 7 bases; bases outside gene matches: 5. Germline CDR1 SGDLS, CDR2 YYNGEE. This CDR3 spans 14 amino acids. CDR3 protein: CASGPGQGNSPLHF. The CDR3 bases are TGTGCCAGCGGGCCGGGACAGGGGAATTCACCCCTCCACTTT.

The V gene is TRBV19, the J gene TRBJ2-3; no reliable D call. Trimming pared 2 bases from V and 0 bases from J, leaving 6 bases between. The germline gives CDR1 LNHDA, CDR2 SQIVND (reference sequence). This CDR3 region has 14 residues. In DNA, the CDR3 is TGTGCCAGTAGTATAACAGCGAGCACAGATACGCAGTATTTT. Translated: CASSITASTDTQYF.

This chain joins TRBV28 and TRBJ1-5; D gene ambiguous. The CDR3 covers 12 residues. The germline CDR1 and CDR2 sequences are MDHEN and SYDVKM. V lost 2 bases, J lost 6 bases, and 5 bases lay in between. The CDR3 loop reads CASSLGGQPQHF. Here the CDR3 DNA reads TGTGCCAGCAGTTTAGGCGGTCAGCCCCAGCATTTT.